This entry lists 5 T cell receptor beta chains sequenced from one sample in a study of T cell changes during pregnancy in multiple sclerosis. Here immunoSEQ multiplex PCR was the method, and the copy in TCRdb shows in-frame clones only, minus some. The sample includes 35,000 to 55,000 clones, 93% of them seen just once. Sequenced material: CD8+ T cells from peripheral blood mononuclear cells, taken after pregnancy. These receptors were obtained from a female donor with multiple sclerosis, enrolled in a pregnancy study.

CDR3 in amino acids: CASLGQGAPRETDTQYF. CDR3 DNA sequence: TGTGCCAGTTTGGGACAGGGGGCGCCTCGAGAAACAGATACGCAGTATTTT. The chain has TRBV25-1 and TRBJ2-3; 12 bases align to TRBD1. V gave up 9 bases and J gave up 3 bases; unmatched junction bases: 13. The CDR3 extends over 17 amino acids. Germline V gives CDR1 MGHDK, CDR2 SYGVNS.

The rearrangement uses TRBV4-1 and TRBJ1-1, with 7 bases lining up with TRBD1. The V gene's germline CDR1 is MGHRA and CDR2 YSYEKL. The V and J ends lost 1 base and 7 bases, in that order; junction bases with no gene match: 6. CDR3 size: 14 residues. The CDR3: CASSQANRDSEAFF. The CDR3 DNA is TGCGCCAGCAGCCAAGCAAACCGGGACAGTGAAGCTTTCTTT.

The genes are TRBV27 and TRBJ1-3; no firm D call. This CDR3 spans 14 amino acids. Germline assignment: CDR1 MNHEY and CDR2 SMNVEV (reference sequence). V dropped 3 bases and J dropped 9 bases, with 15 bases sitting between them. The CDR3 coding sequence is TGTGCCAGCAGTTTGAGACATCTTGACGGCACCATATATTTT. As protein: CASSLRHLDGTIYF.

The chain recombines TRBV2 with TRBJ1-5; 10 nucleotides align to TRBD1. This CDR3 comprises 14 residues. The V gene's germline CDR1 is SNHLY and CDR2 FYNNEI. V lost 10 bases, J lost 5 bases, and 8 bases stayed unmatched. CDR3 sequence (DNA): TGTGCCACCCGGTGGGGGACAGGGGATCAGCCCCAGCATTTT. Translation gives CATRWGTGDQPQHF.

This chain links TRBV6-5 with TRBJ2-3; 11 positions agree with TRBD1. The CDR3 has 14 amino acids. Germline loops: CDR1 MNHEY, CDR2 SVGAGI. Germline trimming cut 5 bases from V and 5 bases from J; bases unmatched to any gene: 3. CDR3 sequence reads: CASSLGTGGDTQYF. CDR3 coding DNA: TGTGCCAGCAGTCTCGGGACAGGGGGAGATACGCAGTATTTT.